The source of this T cell receptor beta chain is a study of T cells expressing NK-cell markers. On the study more broadly: Just one sequenced donor of eight was HCMV-seronegative, while seven were seropositive.

Notes on this clonotype: Its antigen is unidentified.

General observations from the study: Each of six donors carried dominant NKG2C+ clonotypes accounting for about 1.0-7.0% of CD8+ T cells.

The CDR3 length is 14 residues. Scientists made TCR beta cDNA using 5'RACE template switching with UMIs. TCRdb reprocessed the 5' RACE reads and stores each CDR3 protein as one record, lacking DNA. This repertoire includes 440,000 or so distinct CDR3 sequences. The clonotype was recovered from a woman aged 18-70 years in good health. The sample comprised blood T cells: a sorted CD56 or NKG2C T cell subset, CD4+ or CD8+ T cells, or bulk PBMC T cells (not recorded which). J is TRBJ2-1 and V is TRBV12-3 or TRBV12-4; TCRdb calls TRBD2, which cannot be checked without DNA. The CDR3 sequence: CATAGGASYNEQFF.